A single sample gave rise to the 27 T cell receptor beta chains below, sequenced in a study of blood T cell repertoires in COVID-19. Here immunoSEQ multiplex PCR was the method, and the copy in TCRdb shows in-frame clones only, minus some. The sample includes 70,000 or so clones, roughly 80% of them seen just once. Material: peripheral blood. Source of these receptors: a woman aged 80 or older with acute or convalescent COVID-19.

On this clone: At one end the junction does not follow the germline gene, possibly because of a read error. The J gene is TRBJ1-3, the V gene TRBV6-5; D unresolved. The CDR3 has 14 amino acids. Per the germline V gene, CDR1 is MNHEY and CDR2 is SVGAGI. The CDR3 DNA sequence: TGTGCCAGCAGTGACTCACACAGAAGAAACACCATATATTTT. The encoded protein is CASSDSHRRNTIYF.

The genes are TRBV19 and TRBJ1-1, with 7 bases fitting TRBD1. The V gene end was trimmed by 5 bases and the J gene end by 5 bases; junction bases not matched to a gene: 8. This CDR3 comprises 14 residues. Germline V CDR1 and CDR2: LNHDA, SQIVND (reference sequence). The CDR3 is CASSLNRGGTEAFF. Here the CDR3 DNA reads TGTGCCAGTAGTCTGAACAGGGGAGGAACTGAAGCTTTCTTT.

The V call is TRBV18, the J call TRBJ2-3, with TRBD1 identical over 7 bases. Trimming at V came to 9 bases and at J to 0 bases, leaving 3 bases not matched to a gene. Germline CDR1 is KGHSH and CDR2 is LQKENI. The CDR3 runs to 13 residues. CDR3 DNA: TGTGCCAGTCGACAGGGCAGCACAGATACGCAGTATTTT. Encoded protein: CASRQGSTDTQYF.

The chain couples TRBV27 to TRBJ1-5, with a possible D match to TRBD1 (5 bases). CDR1 and CDR2 (germline): MNHEY, SMNVEV (reference sequence). Trimming stripped 3 bases from V and 7 bases from J, with 13 bases between. There are 14 residues in the CDR3. The CDR3 sequence: CASSFWGLGQPQHF. The CDR3 bases are TGTGCCAGCAGTTTCTGGGGACTGGGGCAGCCCCAGCATTTT.

This sequence joins TRBV2 and TRBJ2-5, with TRBD2 as a possible D gene (6 bases). The germline V and J ends were trimmed by 8 bases and 1 base, with 11 bases remaining between them. Germline loops: CDR1 SNHLY, CDR2 FYNNEI. This CDR3 contains 13 residues. CDR3 bases: TGTGCCAGCTACGGGGGAATCCAAGAGACCCAGTACTTC. This translates into CASYGGIQETQYF.

This chain joins TRBV2 and TRBJ2-7; TRBD1 matches 8 bases. The CDR3 covers 13 residues. Germline V gene data show CDR1 as SNHLY and CDR2 as FYNNEI. Unmatched junction bases numbered 6, after V lost 6 bases and J lost 5 bases. CDR3: CASRRTGFNEQYF. The CDR3 nucleotides read TGTGCCAGCAGACGGACAGGGTTCAACGAGCAGTACTTC.

V gene TRBV7-9 combines with J gene TRBJ1-2, with 7 nucleotides matching TRBD1. Trimming removed 2 bases from V and 3 bases from J; junction bases left unmatched: 3. Germline lookup yields CDR1 SEHNR and CDR2 FQNEAQ (reference sequence). The CDR3 has 14 residues. The CDR3 nucleotides read TGTGCCAGCAGCTTAAGAGACAGGGACTATGGCTACACCTTC. This sequence encodes CASSLRDRDYGYTF.

This clone showed up just a few times. The chain uses TRBV27 and TRBJ2-7; TRBD1 aligns across 9 bases. V shed 6 bases and J 4 bases; nucleotides not matched to a gene: 10. The germline V gene encodes CDR1 MNHEY and CDR2 SMNVEV (reference sequence). The CDR3 extends over 15 amino acids. The chain's CDR3 is CASSKTGGPGYEQYF. The CDR3 DNA is TGTGCCAGCAGCAAAACAGGGGGCCCAGGGTACGAGCAGTACTTC.

This clone is medium-sized within its sample. The chain joins TRBV13 to TRBJ2-1; no firm D call. Germline lookup yields CDR1 PRHDT and CDR2 FYEKMQ (reference sequence). The V end lost 3 bases, the J end lost 10 bases, and 13 bases lay between the germline ends. CDR3 size: 13 residues. As DNA, the CDR3 is TGTGCCAGCAGCTTGACATTCCCTGAGGAGCAGTTCTTC. Its protein is CASSLTFPEEQFF.

The chain joins TRBV4-1 to TRBJ1-2; tentative D call: TRBD1 (5 bases). Germline-derived CDR1 and CDR2 are MGHRA and YSYEKL. The CDR3 runs 13 residues. Trimming took 8 bases from V and 8 from J, leaving 18 bases between them. CDR3 coding DNA: TGCGCCAGCCGACCCCAGGGTTTTGAAGGCTACACCTTC. Translated: CASRPQGFEGYTF.

The chain links TRBV21-1 to TRBJ1-2. TRBV21-1 corresponds to a pseudogene. The CDR3 spans 15 residues. The CDR3, as DNA: TGTGCCAGCAGCCCCCTAACTAAAGGTGGCTATGGCTACACCTTC. Translating gives CASSPLTKGGYGYTF.

This chain joins TRBV5-8 and TRBJ1-2, with 9 bases lining up with TRBD1. V lost 9 bases to trimming and J lost 4 bases; unmatched junction nucleotides: 13. The germline V gene has CDR1 SGHTS and CDR2 YDEGEE. The CDR3 sequence is 15 residues long. The CDR3 spells CANPDRGGVSYGYTF. CDR3 DNA: TGTGCCAATCCGGACAGGGGAGGTGTTTCCTATGGCTACACCTTC.

This sequence joins TRBV2 and TRBJ2-7, with TRBD2 as a possible D gene (5 bases). Trimming removed 2 bases from V and 3 bases from J, with 8 bases in between. The CDR3 extends over 13 amino acids. Germline CDR1 SNHLY, CDR2 FYNNEI. CDR3 residues: CASSEREFYEQYF. For the CDR3, the DNA is TGTGCCAGCAGTGAAAGGGAGTTCTACGAGCAGTACTTC. The full variable domain, rest sourced from reference TRBV2 and TRBJ2-7, is EPEVTQTPSHQVTQMGQEVILRCVPISNHLYFYWYRQILGQKVEFLVSFYNNEISEKSEIFDDQFSVERPDGSNFTLKIRSTKLEDSAMYFCASSEREFYEQYFGPGTRLTVT.

The J gene is TRBJ2-5, the V gene TRBV7-3, with D perhaps matching TRBD1 (5 bases). The V end was cut by 5 bases, the J end by 1 base, with 11 bases between. Germline V gene sequence: CDR1 SGHTA, CDR2 FQGTGA. The CDR3 covers 14 residues. In DNA form, the CDR3 reads TGTGCCAGCAGCCCAACAGGCCCCCAAGAGACCCAGTACTTC. Protein product: CASSPTGPQETQYF.

This chain joins TRBV5-1 and TRBJ1-6, with D possibly being TRBD1 (5 bases). The CDR3 contains 15 residues. Trimming removed 2 bases from V and 7 bases from J, with 13 bases in between. The V gene's germline CDR1 is SGHRS and CDR2 YFSETQ. The CDR3 spells CASSFDPRGNSPLHF. The CDR3 coding sequence is TGCGCCAGCAGCTTCGACCCAAGGGGCAATTCACCCCTCCACTTT.

V gene TRBV3-1 (or the pseudogene TRBV3-2) combines with J gene TRBJ1-1; the D gene is possibly TRBD1 (6 bases). The V end lost 4 bases, the J end lost 9 bases, and 12 bases lay between the germline ends. Germline CDR1 is LGHDT and CDR2 is YNNKEL (reference sequence). CDR3 length: 12 amino acids. CDR3 residues: CASSPIQGQAFF. In DNA, the CDR3 is TGTGCCAGCAGCCCAATACAGGGCCAAGCTTTCTTT.

This clone occurred once. The CDR3 bases are TGTGCCAGCAGCCAAACCGCCGGTGCGGCGGCCGCTTTCTTT. It specifies CASSQTAGAAAAFF. The chain links TRBV4-2 to TRBJ1-1; D gene ambiguous. CDR1 LGHNA and CDR2 YNFKEQ come from the germline V gene. Trimming left V 2 bases short and J 11 bases short, with 18 bases between. There are 14 residues in the CDR3.

The chain employs TRBV10-2 and TRBJ1-2; D is undetermined. Germline CDR1 WSHSY, CDR2 SAAADI. Trimming left V 4 bases short and J 4 bases short, with 10 bases between. The CDR3 spans 13 residues. The CDR3 DNA is TGCGCCAGCAGTGCCCGGGTCCTCTATGGCTACACCTTC. Translated: CASSARVLYGYTF.

V is TRBV5-1 and J is TRBJ2-5; TRBD2 agrees at 15 bases. The CDR3 runs to 18 residues. The V and J ends lost 0 bases and 2 bases, in that order; junction bases with no gene match: 5. Germline assignment: CDR1 SGHRS and CDR2 YFSETQ. The chain's CDR3 is CASSLGGLAGGSQETQYF. Written as DNA, the CDR3 is TGCGCCAGCAGCTTGGGAGGACTAGCGGGGGGGTCTCAAGAGACCCAGTACTTC.

This clone was seen a handful of times. The chain uses TRBV5-1 and TRBJ1-2; a possible D gene is TRBD1 (5 bases). Deletions cut 3 bases from V and 2 bases from J, with 11 bases between. The germline V gene has CDR1 SGHRS and CDR2 YFSETQ. This CDR3 is built from 14 residues. CDR3 loop: CASSSRQNNYGYTF. The CDR3 bases are TGCGCCAGCAGCTCTAGACAGAACAACTATGGCTACACCTTC. Complete variable domain (other parts from reference TRBV5-1 and TRBJ1-2): KAGVTQTPRYLIKTRGQQVTLSCSPISGHRSVSWYQQTPGQGLQFLFEYFSETQRNKGNFPGRFSGRQFSNSRSEMNVSTLELGDSALYLCASSSRQNNYGYTFGSGTRLTVV.

The chain combines TRBV3-1 (or the pseudogene TRBV3-2) with TRBJ2-7; 12 nucleotides line up with TRBD2. Unmatched junction bases numbered 15, after V lost 0 bases and J lost 6 bases. This CDR3 contains 19 residues. Germline V gene sequence: CDR1 LGHDT, CDR2 YNNKEL (reference sequence). The CDR3 nucleotides read TGTGCCAGCAGCCAAGACGGACTAGCGGGGTGGTCTCGGTTCGGCGAGCAGTACTTC. Translation gives CASSQDGLAGWSRFGEQYF.

The chain links TRBV6-5 to TRBJ1-3; D unresolved. This CDR3 region has 12 residues. CDR1 and CDR2 (germline): MNHEY, SVGAGI. Trimming took 7 bases from V and 2 from J, leaving 6 bases between them. The CDR3: CASTSAGNTIYF. The CDR3 coding sequence is TGTGCCAGCACATCAGCTGGAAACACCATATATTTT.

In regard to this clone: The junction and the germline gene differ at one end; a read error may be behind it. The V call is TRBV5-6, the J call TRBJ1-2; the match to TRBD1 covers 11 bases. The CDR3 length is 16 residues. CDR1 is SGHDT, CDR2 YYEEEE, per germline. CDR3 sequence (DNA): TGTGCCAGCAGTTTGGACAGGGGGCCGCCACCGGTTGGCTACACCTTC. Protein: CASSLDRGPPPVGYTF.

This rearrangement joins TRBV11-2 to TRBJ1-3; 7 bases are shared with TRBD1. This CDR3 is built from 16 residues. V lost 5 bases and J lost 0; bases outside the gene matches: 7. Germline V CDR1 and CDR2: SGHAT, FQNNGV. The CDR3 DNA sequence: TGTGCCAGCAGCCGCGGACAGGTCCTCTCTGGAAACACCATATATTTT. Protein sequence: CASSRGQVLSGNTIYF.

The chain uses TRBV6-6 and TRBJ2-1; 10 bases are shared with TRBD1. The germline gives CDR1 MNHNY, CDR2 SVGAGI (reference sequence). Unmatched junction bases numbered 13, after V lost 6 bases and J lost 11 bases. The CDR3 sequence is 15 residues long. The CDR3 region is CASSPGGDRGLQQFF. In DNA, the CDR3 is TGTGCCAGCAGCCCCGGGGGGGACAGGGGTTTACAGCAGTTCTTC.

This clone turned up a few times. The genes are TRBV5-4 and TRBJ2-1, with TRBD1 identical over 11 bases. With V trimmed by 2 bases and J by 6 bases, 7 bases remained unmatched. This CDR3 is built from 16 residues. Germline loops: CDR1 SGHNT, CDR2 YYREEE (reference sequence). The CDR3 DNA reads TGTGCCAGCAGCTTTGGTCCGGACAGGGGGCTCAATGAGCAGTTCTTC. The encoded protein is CASSFGPDRGLNEQFF.

The chain joins TRBV3-1 (or the pseudogene TRBV3-2) to TRBJ2-2, with 11 bases matching TRBD2. Per germline, CDR1 LGHDT and CDR2 YNNKEL (reference sequence). CDR3 size: 18 residues. J gave up 1 base and V 4 bases, and 8 bases lay outside the gene matches. CDR3 nucleotides: TGTGCCAGCAGCCCCACCTTTCTAGCGGGGGGGAACACCGGGGAGCTGTTTTTT. Translating gives CASSPTFLAGGNTGELFF.